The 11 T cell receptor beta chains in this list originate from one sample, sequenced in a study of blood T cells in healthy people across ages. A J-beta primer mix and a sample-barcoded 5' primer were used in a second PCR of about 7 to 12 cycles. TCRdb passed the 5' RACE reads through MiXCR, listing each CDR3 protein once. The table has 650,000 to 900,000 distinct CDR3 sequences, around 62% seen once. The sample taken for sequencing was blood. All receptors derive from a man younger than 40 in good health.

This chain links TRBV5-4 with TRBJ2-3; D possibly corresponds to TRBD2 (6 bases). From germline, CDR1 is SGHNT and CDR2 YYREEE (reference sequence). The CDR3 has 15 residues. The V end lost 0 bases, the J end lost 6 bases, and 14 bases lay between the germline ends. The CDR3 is CASSLGGGIGDTQYF. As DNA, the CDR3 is TGTGCCAGCAGCTTGGGTGGAGGGATTGGGGATACGCAGTATTTT.

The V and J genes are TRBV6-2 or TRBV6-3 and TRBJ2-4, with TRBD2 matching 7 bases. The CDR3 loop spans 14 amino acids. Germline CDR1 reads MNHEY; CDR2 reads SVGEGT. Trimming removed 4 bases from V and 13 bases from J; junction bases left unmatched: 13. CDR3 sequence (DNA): TGTGCCAGCAGTTTCAGAGTAAAGGCGGGGGAGCAGTACTTC. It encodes CASSFRVKAGEQYF.

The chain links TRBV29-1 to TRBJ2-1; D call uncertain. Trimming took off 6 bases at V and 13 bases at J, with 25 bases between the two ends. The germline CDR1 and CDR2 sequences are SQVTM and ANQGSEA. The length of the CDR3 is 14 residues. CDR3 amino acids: CSVPVWGPTETQFF. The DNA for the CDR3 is TGCAGCGTCCCCGTTTGGGGTCCGACCGAGACCCAGTTCTTC.

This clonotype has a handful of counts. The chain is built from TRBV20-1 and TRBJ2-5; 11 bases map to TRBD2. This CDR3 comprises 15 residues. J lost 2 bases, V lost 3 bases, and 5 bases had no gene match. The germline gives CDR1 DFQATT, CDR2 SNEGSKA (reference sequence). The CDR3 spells CSASELAGVQETQYF. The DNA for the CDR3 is TGCAGTGCTAGCGAACTAGCGGGGGTACAAGAGACCCAGTACTTC.

CDR3 protein: CASSPPRYEQYF. The DNA for the CDR3 is TGTGCCAGCTCACCACCCAGGTACGAGCAGTACTTC. This chain joins TRBV18 and TRBJ2-7, with D hard to call. The CDR3 length is 12 residues. The germline gives CDR1 KGHSH, CDR2 LQKENI. The ends were cut back, 0 bases at V and 4 bases at J, with 4 bases in the middle.

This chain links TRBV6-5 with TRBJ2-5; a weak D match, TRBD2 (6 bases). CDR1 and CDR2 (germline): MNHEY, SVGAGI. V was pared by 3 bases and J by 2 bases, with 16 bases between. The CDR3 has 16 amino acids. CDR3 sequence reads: CASSYYSRGLQETQYF. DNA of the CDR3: TGTGCCAGCAGTTATTACTCGAGGGGACTGCAAGAGACCCAGTACTTC.

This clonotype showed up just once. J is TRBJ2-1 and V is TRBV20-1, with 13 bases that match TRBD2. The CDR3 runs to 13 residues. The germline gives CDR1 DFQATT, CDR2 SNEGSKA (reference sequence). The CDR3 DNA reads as TGCAGCGCGACTAGCGGGGGGATCGATGAGCAGTTCTTC. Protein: CSATSGGIDEQFF.

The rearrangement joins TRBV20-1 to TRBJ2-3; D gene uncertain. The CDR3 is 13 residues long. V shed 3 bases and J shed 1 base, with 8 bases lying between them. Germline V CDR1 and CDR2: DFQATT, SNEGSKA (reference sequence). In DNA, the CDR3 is TGCAGTGCTAGTGGTTGGGGCACAGATACGCAGTATTTT. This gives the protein CSASGWGTDTQYF.

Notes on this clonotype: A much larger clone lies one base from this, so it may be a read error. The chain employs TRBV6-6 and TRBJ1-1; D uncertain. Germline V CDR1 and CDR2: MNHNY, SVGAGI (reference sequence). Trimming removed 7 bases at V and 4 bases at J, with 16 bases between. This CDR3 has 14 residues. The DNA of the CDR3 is TGTGCCAGCACCCTTAAGGAGGGCGGCACTGAAGCTTTCTTT. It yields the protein CASTLKEGGTEAFF.

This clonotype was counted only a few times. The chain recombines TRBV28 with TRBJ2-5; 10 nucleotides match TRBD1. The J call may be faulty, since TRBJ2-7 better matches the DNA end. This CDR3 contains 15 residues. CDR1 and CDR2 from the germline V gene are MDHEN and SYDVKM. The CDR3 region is CASSVRQGAFSEQYF. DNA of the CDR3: TGTGCCAGCAGTGTTAGACAGGGGGCATTTAGCGAGCAGTACTTC.

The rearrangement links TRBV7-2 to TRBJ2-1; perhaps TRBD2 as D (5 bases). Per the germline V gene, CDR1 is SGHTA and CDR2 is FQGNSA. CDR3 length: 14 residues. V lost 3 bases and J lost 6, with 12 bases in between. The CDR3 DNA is TGTGCCAGCAGCTTTTCCATGGGAGTCAATGAGCAGTTCTTC. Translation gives CASSFSMGVNEQFF.